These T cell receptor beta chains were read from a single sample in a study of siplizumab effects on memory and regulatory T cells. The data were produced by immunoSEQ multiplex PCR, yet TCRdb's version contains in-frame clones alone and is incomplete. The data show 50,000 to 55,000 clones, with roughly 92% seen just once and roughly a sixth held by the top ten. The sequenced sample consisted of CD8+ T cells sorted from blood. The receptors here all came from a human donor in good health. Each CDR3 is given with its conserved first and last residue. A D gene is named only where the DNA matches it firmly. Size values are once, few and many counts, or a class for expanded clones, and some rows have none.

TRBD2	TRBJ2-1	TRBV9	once	CASGRASGSGNEQFF	TGTGCCAGTGGCAGGGCTAGCGGGAGTGGCAATGAGCAGTTCTTC
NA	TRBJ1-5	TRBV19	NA	CASSIVGSDQPQHF	TGTGCCAGTAGTATAGTAGGATCGGATCAGCCCCAGCATTTT
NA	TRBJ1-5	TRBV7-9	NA	CASSPTDQPQHF	TGTGCCAGCAGCCCCACCGACCAGCCCCAGCATTTT
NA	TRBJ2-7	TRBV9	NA	CASSVGLLETYEQYF	TGTGCCAGCAGCGTAGGACTCCTGGAGACCTACGAGCAGTACTTC
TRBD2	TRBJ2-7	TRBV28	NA	CASTSTGTSPSYEQYF	TGTGCCAGCACCTCAACCGGGACTAGTCCTTCCTACGAGCAGTACTTC
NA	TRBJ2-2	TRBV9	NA	CASGKSDTGELFF	TGTGCCAGCGGGAAATCAGACACCGGGGAGCTGTTTTTT
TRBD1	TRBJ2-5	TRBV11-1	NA	CASSARQGWETQYF	TGTGCCAGCAGCGCCCGACAGGGTTGGGAGACCCAGTACTTC
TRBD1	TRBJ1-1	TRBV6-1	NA	CASTLDRAGEAEAFF	TGTGCCAGCACCTTAGACAGGGCAGGAGAGGCTGAAGCTTTCTTT
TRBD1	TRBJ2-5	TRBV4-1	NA	CASSQGGQGLRETQYF	TGCGCCAGCAGCCAAGGGGGACAGGGGCTAAGGGAGACCCAGTACTTC
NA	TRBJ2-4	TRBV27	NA	CASQSTEQNIQYF	TGTGCCAGCCAGTCTACGGAGCAAAACATTCAGTACTTC
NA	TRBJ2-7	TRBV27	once	CASSLEYGYEQYF	TGTGCCAGCAGTTTGGAGTACGGGTACGAGCAGTACTTC
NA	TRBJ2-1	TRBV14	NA	CASSQEIPQLADSSYNEQFF	TGTGCCAGCAGCCAAGAAATTCCTCAATTGGCCGATAGCTCCTACAATGAGCAGTTCTTC
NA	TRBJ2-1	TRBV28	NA	CASSFLAEVYNEQFF	TGTGCCAGCAGTTTCCTAGCAGAGGTTTACAATGAGCAGTTCTTC
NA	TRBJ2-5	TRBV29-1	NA	CSVVWRFKETQYF	TGCAGCGTTGTATGGCGCTTTAAAGAGACCCAGTACTTC
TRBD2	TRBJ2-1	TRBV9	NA	CASSEAGGAYNEQFF	TGTGCCAGCAGCGAGGCGGGAGGTGCATACAATGAGCAGTTCTTC
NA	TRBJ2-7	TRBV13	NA	CASSLGSGEQYF	TGTGCCAGCAGCTTAGGGTCAGGCGAGCAGTACTTC
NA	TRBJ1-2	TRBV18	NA	CASYHQRRSGYTF	TGTGCCAGCTACCACCAGCGAAGGTCTGGCTACACCTTC
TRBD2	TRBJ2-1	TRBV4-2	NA	CASSRLAGDNEQFF	TGTGCCAGCAGCCGACTAGCGGGAGACAATGAGCAGTTCTTC
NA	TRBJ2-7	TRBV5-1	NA	CASSFFRLGYEQYF	TGCGCCAGCAGCTTTTTCCGTCTTGGCTACGAGCAGTACTTC
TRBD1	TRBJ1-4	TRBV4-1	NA	CASSPDRAGEKLFF	TGCGCCAGCAGCCCAGACAGGGCTGGTGAAAAACTGTTTTTT
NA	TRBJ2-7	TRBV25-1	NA	CASRGYEQYF	TGTGCCAGCAGGGGGTACGAGCAGTACTTC
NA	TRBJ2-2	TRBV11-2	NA	CASHNPPGELFF	TGTGCCAGCCACAACCCACCCGGGGAGCTGTTTTTT
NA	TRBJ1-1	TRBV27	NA	CASSLLRELNTEAFF	TGTGCCAGCAGTTTGCTACGGGAGCTGAACACTGAAGCTTTCTTT
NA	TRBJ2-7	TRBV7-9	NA	CASSSGLLYEQYF	TGTGCCAGCAGCTCTGGGCTTTTATACGAGCAGTACTTC
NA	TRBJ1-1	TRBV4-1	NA	CASSPRILDLVFF	TGCGCCAGCAGCCCCCGCATTCTGGATCTCGTTTTCTTT